This T cell receptor (beta chain) was sequenced for a study of blood T cell repertoires in COVID-19 (dated by TCRdb to the early 2020s). For context, the study as a whole: Collaborator samples came from the United States, Italy and Spain and covered acute and convalescent phases of COVID-19. The prospective study material was composed of cDNA or gDNA derived from T cells, B-cell-depleted T cells, or PBMCs. The dataset comprised deeply sampled blood TCRbeta repertoires from subjects exposed to, actively infected with, or recovered from COVID-19. The repertoires were released in a freely available public database meant as a resource for research on the immune response to SARS-CoV-2. The samples were drawn from the first 160 participants of the ongoing ImmuneRACE study and from more than 1,000 subjects provided by 6 global collaborators. Nearly every sample came with metadata listing a de-identified subject ID, COVID-19 status, age in years and sex. HLA class I and class II types, where available, came from metadata supplied by the sample provider rather than from assay-based typing.

Whole blood was collected in K2EDTA tubes by collaborating institutions according to the institutions' own protocols. For TCRbeta analysis, collaborators shipped samples in one of three forms: frozen whole blood, isolated PBMCs, or DNA extracted from either of those sample types. TCRbeta CDR3 regions were amplified from genomic DNA using the immunoSEQ Assay, a bias-controlled multiplex PCR. As for how the authors treated the data: The number of nucleated cells in each sample was estimated by amplification of reference gene primers within the assay. To quantify the absolute abundance of each unique TCRbeta CDR3 rearrangement, sequence reads were collapsed and filtered. For each sample, productive Simpson clonality was calculated as the square root of Simpson's diversity index over productive rearrangements. TCRdb limited this immuneACCESS table to in-frame rearrangements with V and J called. A share of clones is missing; checked studies link under half to unresolved V genes, and the rest is unexplained. V, J and clone size derive from that table, while D and trimming were established from the DNA sequence. In all, the sample holds over 45,000 clones, and less than 85% of those were seen once. Clones ranked in the top ten supply around 12% of the sample.

The CDR3 goes from the cysteine to the phenylalanine over 16 residues. The kept DNA is CDR3 alone, 48 bases in frame from the first base. CDR1 and CDR2 were assigned from the germline V gene as MDHEN and SYDVKM. The junction carries 12 bases between V and J, which are trimmed by 5 bases and 1 base respectively. About this clone itself: No cognate antigen has been identified for it. Base qualities are not recorded, but no much larger clone differs from it by a single base.

Findings and caveats that apply to the study as a whole: How much clinical and demographic metadata was included differed by source and by participant, and the metadata was provided uncurated.

Sequencing was performed on peripheral blood. This chain joins TRBV28 to TRBJ2-6, with TRBD1 as a weak D call on 6 bases. The sequence derives from a human donor in a cohort sampled during active COVID-19. The CDR3 reads CASSLLQGSGANVLTF. The nucleotide sequence is TGTGCCAGCAGTCTTCTTCAGGGGTCTGGGGCCAACGTCCTGACTTTC. Outside the CDR3, residues come from the reference TRBV28 and TRBJ2-6 proteins, so the full variable domain is: DVKVTQSSRYLVKRTGEKVFLECVQDMDHENMFWYRQDPGLGLRLIYFSYDVKMKEKGDIPEGYSVSREKKERFSLILESASTNQTSMYLCASSLLQGSGANVLTFGAGSRLTVL.